The 7 T cell receptor beta chains presented below share a single source sample, sequenced in a study of blood T cells in healthy people across ages. Primed by a sample-barcoded 5' primer and a J-beta primer mix, a second PCR proceeded for about 7 to 12 cycles. TCRdb used MiXCR to reprocess the 5' RACE reads, holding one entry per CDR3 protein. Of some 1.8 million distinct CDR3 sequences in the sample, 30% to 40% were seen once. The sample comprised blood. These receptors were collected from a human donor in good health.

Comments on this clonotype: A much more abundant neighbour one base away suggests this may be a read error. The rearrangement joins TRBV27 to TRBJ2-3, with TRBD1 as a possible D gene (6 bases). CDR1 and CDR2 (germline): MNHEY, SMNVEV (reference sequence). This CDR3 spans 13 amino acids. Deletions cut 4 bases from V and 10 bases from J, with 15 bases between. The CDR3 nucleotides are TGTGCCAGCAGTTCACAGGGTGGGGATGCGCAGTATTTT. Translating gives CASSSQGGDAQYF.

The V gene is TRBV7-9, the J gene TRBJ2-1, with D unclear. V lost 5 bases and J 8 bases, leaving 19 bases between the germline ends. The CDR3 totals 15 residues. The V gene's germline CDR1 is SEHNR and CDR2 FQNEAQ (reference sequence). The CDR3 loop is CASSPRAVPFDEQFF. In DNA, the CDR3 is TGTGCCAGCAGCCCCCGGGCCGTCCCTTTCGATGAGCAGTTCTTC.

The J gene is TRBJ2-7, the V gene TRBV29-1, with D perhaps TRBD1 or TRBD2 (5 bases each). CDR3 length: 14 residues. Trimming shortened V by 4 bases and J by 0 bases, and 13 bases separated the two germline ends. Germline V gene lookup returns CDR1 SQVTM and CDR2 ANQGSEA. The CDR3 region is CSVGHGTRSYEQYF. The CDR3 nucleotides read TGCAGCGTTGGCCACGGGACGCGCTCCTACGAGCAGTACTTC.

The genes are TRBV18 and TRBJ2-2; D gene unclear. Trimming removed 11 bases at V and 7 bases at J, with 17 bases between. This CDR3 is built from 13 residues. Per the germline V gene, CDR1 is KGHSH and CDR2 is LQKENI. CDR3 sequence reads: CALKSASGGELFF. For the CDR3, the DNA is TGTGCCCTCAAGTCAGCTTCTGGCGGGGAGCTGTTTTTT.

This sequence joins TRBV12-3 or TRBV12-4 and TRBJ1-2; D remains ambiguous. This CDR3 has 15 amino acids. The ends were cut back, 6 bases at V and 4 bases at J, with 18 bases in the middle. The CDR3 is CASSRVGLGPYGYTF. The CDR3 DNA sequence: TGTGCCAGCAGCCGCGTGGGTCTTGGGCCCTATGGCTACACCTTC.

The rearrangement joins TRBV7-6 to TRBJ2-2; D is uncertain. Germline-derived CDR1 and CDR2 are SGHVS and FNYEAQ. The CDR3 runs 16 residues. Trimming pared 3 bases from V and 0 bases from J, leaving 11 bases between. The CDR3 region has the DNA TGTGCCAGCAGCTTTGGACGGACGGCGAACACCGGGGAGCTGTTTTTT. Amino acid sequence: CASSFGRTANTGELFF.

This clonotype was seen only a few times. The chain joins TRBV6-2 or TRBV6-3 to TRBJ2-5; D unresolved. Deletions cut 7 bases from V and 11 bases from J, with 17 bases between. This CDR3 region has 12 residues. Per germline, CDR1 MNHEY and CDR2 SVGEGT. The CDR3: CASTNTAREQYF. The CDR3 DNA is TGTGCCAGCACCAACACCGCGAGAGAGCAGTACTTC.